This TCR beta chain is drawn from a study of T cell changes during pregnancy in multiple sclerosis. Germline V lookup: CDR1 SGHTA, CDR2 FQGNSA. V shed 5 bases and J 5 bases; nucleotides not matched to a gene: 8. The CDR3 runs to 14 residues. Produced via immunoSEQ multiplex PCR; TCRdb's table is partial and in-frame only. The repertoire holds tens of thousands of clones, with about 94% as singletons. This chain connects TRBV7-2 to TRBJ2-7; 8 nucleotides agree with TRBD2. This sample comprised peripheral blood, obtained in the third trimester of pregnancy. This TCR was sampled from a female donor with multiple sclerosis, enrolled in a pregnancy study. The CDR3 coding sequence is TGTGCCAGCAGCCAACGGGGGGGTAGGAACGAGCAGTACTTC. It yields the protein CASSQRGGRNEQYF.